The 2 T cell receptor beta chains below were found in one sample sequenced in a study of response to subunit inactivated influenza vaccine. MiXCR, applied by TCRdb to the RT-PCR reads, yields one record per CDR3 protein. Here the sample spans some 300,000 distinct CDR3 sequences, 22% being singletons. The specimen comprised PBMCs from blood, sampled 21 months after vaccination. The source is a man aged 50 to 69 who received an inactivated influenza vaccine.

The table lists this clonotype with many counts. The chain uses TRBV5-1 and TRBJ1-1; D call uncertain. CDR1 SGHRS and CDR2 YFSETQ come from the germline V gene. V was cut by 0 bases and J by 1 base, with 10 bases left in between. This CDR3 comprises 15 residues. CDR3 sequence: CASSLATDSNTEAFF. In DNA, the CDR3 is TGCGCCAGCAGCTTGGCTACAGATTCGAACACTGAAGCTTTCTTT.

This clonotype was detected ten times or more. The chain joins TRBV28 to TRBJ1-4, with 9 bases identical to TRBD1. This CDR3 has 15 residues. Germline assignment: CDR1 MDHEN and CDR2 SYDVKM. V was clipped by 6 bases and J by 7 bases; unmatched bases: 9. CDR3 sequence reads: CASRPDRGEGEKLFF. The CDR3 DNA sequence: TGTGCCAGCAGACCTGACAGGGGGGAAGGTGAAAAACTGTTTTTT.